These 9 T cell receptor beta chains came from one sample sequenced in a study of control samples from healthy donors and cancer patients. The data were produced by immunoSEQ multiplex PCR, yet TCRdb's version contains in-frame clones alone and is incomplete. Among about 150,000 clones listed, about 94% were seen once. The source material was blood. These receptors came from a man in his fifties or sixties in good health.

The DNA for the CDR3 is TGTGCCAGCAGGATAGAAGGTGAAGCTTTCTTT. Amino acids: CASRIEGEAFF. The chain employs TRBV6-5 and TRBJ1-1; no definite D call. The CDR3 covers 11 residues. Germline V gene sequence: CDR1 MNHEY, CDR2 SVGAGI. V was trimmed by 6 bases and J by 7 bases, leaving 9 bases between them.

This clone was counted between two and nine times. The chain recombines TRBV19 with TRBJ2-5; D unresolved. Germline CDR1 and CDR2: LNHDA and SQIVND (reference sequence). The germline V and J ends were trimmed by 2 bases and 4 bases, with 14 bases remaining between them. CDR3 length: 15 residues. The CDR3 spells CASSISKRLRETQYF. CDR3 bases: TGTGCCAGTAGTATAAGTAAGAGGTTGAGAGAGACCCAGTACTTC.

This chain connects TRBV2 to TRBJ2-1; D ambiguous. CDR1 is SNHLY, CDR2 FYNNEI, per germline. Trimming left V 1 base short and J 9 bases short, with 10 bases between. The length of the CDR3 is 13 residues. The CDR3 nucleotides read TGTGCCAGCAGTGAAGGCGCGTCGGGTGAGCAGTTCTTC. It yields the protein CASSEGASGEQFF.

The chain employs TRBV28 and TRBJ1-2; no reliable D call. Germline V gene lookup returns CDR1 MDHEN and CDR2 SYDVKM. This CDR3 has 13 amino acids. Trimming stripped 6 bases from V and 6 bases from J, with 14 bases between. The DNA for the CDR3 is TGTGCCAGCAGAATAGGGCACCCGGATGGCTACACCTTC. Its protein product is CASRIGHPDGYTF.

This rearrangement joins TRBV28 to TRBJ2-3, with D possibly TRBD2 on 6 matching bases. V lost 2 bases to trimming and J lost 3 bases, with 12 bases between them. Germline V gives CDR1 MDHEN, CDR2 SYDVKM. This CDR3 contains 15 residues. CDR3 sequence reads: CASSLGGSGTDTQYF. CDR3 DNA: TGTGCCAGCAGTTTAGGGGGGAGTGGGACAGATACGCAGTATTTT.

The chain combines TRBV7-3 with TRBJ2-1; TRBD2 agrees at 9 bases. Trimming took 3 bases from V and 7 from J; bases not matched to a gene: 10. The length of the CDR3 is 16 residues. Germline lookup yields CDR1 SGHTA and CDR2 FQGTGA. CDR3 loop: CASSLGGGRAVNEQFF. The CDR3 DNA follows: TGTGCCAGCAGCTTGGGCGGCGGGAGGGCCGTAAATGAGCAGTTCTTC.

This clone turned up a few times. The J gene is TRBJ2-1, the V gene TRBV7-9; D not resolved. The CDR3 contains 13 residues. V was pared by 5 bases and J by 5 bases, with 10 bases between. In germline, CDR1 is SEHNR, CDR2 FQNEAQ (reference sequence). CDR3 residues: CASSLSRNNEQFF. The CDR3 coding sequence is TGTGCCAGCAGCCTGAGTCGGAACAATGAGCAGTTCTTC.

In the case of this clone: A junction end diverges from the germline sequence, so it may reflect a read error. The rearrangement joins TRBV10-3 to TRBJ2-7, with 13 bases fitting TRBD2. Germline CDR1 and CDR2: ENHRY and SYGVKD. The CDR3 extends over 14 amino acids. The CDR3 coding sequence is TGTGCCATCAGTCCCGGGACTAGCGGGATAAGCCTCTTTTTC. Translation gives CAISPGTSGISLFF.

The chain is built from TRBV18 and TRBJ2-7; 11 bases line up with TRBD1. Germline V lookup: CDR1 KGHSH, CDR2 LQKENI. V shed 2 bases, J shed 6 bases, and the junction held 3 bases outside the gene matches. This CDR3 region has 14 residues. CDR3 nucleotides: TGTGCCAGCTCACCATCCGGACAGGGGGCCGAGCAGTACTTC. Encoded protein: CASSPSGQGAEQYF.